The present T cell receptor (beta chain) was sequenced within a study of blood T cell repertoires in COVID-19. The V gene end was trimmed by 5 bases and the J gene end by 0 bases; junction bases not matched to a gene: 19. CDR3 length: 20 amino acids. Germline loops: CDR1 MNHNY, CDR2 SVGAGI (reference sequence). Some clones are missing from TCRdb's copy, which holds only in-frame ones; the method was immunoSEQ multiplex PCR. The sample shows approximately 120,000 clones, 75% to 85% of them seen only once. Material for sequencing was peripheral blood. The gene calls are TRBV6-6 and TRBJ2-7; 10 nucleotides line up with TRBD2. The sequence was obtained from a human donor in a cohort sampled during active COVID-19. The CDR3 sequence: CASSPLAVAGGLRSSYEQYF. For the CDR3, the DNA is TGTGCCAGCAGTCCCCTCGCGGTAGCGGGGGGCCTAAGGAGCTCCTACGAGCAGTACTTC.